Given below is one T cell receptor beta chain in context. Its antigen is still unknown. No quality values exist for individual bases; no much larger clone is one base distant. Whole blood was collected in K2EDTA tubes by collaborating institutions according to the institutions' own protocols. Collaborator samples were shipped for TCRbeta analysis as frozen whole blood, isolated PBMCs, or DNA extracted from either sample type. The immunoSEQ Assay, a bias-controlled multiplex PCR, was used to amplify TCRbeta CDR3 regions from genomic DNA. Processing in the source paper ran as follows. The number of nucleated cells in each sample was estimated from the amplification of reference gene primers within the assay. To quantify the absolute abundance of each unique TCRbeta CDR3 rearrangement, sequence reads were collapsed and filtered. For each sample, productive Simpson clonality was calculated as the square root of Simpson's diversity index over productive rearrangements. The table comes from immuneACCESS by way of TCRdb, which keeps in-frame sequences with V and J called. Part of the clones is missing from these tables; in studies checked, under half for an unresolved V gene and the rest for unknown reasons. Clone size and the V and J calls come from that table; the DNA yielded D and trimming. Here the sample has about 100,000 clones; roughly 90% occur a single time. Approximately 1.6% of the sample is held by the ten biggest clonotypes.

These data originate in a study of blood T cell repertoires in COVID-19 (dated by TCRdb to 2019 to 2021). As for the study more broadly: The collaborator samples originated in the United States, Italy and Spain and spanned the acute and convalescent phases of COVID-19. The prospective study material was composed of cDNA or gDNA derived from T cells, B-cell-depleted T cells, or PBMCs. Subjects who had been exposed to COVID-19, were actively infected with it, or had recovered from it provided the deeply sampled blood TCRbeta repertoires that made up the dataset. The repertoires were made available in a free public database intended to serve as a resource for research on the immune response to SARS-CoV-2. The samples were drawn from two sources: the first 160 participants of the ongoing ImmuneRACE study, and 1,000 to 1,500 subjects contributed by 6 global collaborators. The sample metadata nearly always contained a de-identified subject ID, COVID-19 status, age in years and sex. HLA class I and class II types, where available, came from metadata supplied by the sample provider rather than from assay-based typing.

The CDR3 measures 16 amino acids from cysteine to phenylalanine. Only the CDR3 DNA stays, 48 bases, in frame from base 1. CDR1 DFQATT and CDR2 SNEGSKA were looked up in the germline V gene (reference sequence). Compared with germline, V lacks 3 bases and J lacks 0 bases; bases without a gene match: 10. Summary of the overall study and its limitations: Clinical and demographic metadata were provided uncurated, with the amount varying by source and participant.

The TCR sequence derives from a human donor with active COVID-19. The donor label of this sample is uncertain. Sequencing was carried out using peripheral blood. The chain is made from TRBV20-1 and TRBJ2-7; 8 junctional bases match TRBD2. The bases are TGCAGTGCTAGTGCCCCTCGGGGGGGCGTCTCCTACGAGCAGTACTTC. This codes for CSASAPRGGVSYEQYF.